Below are 8 T cell receptor beta chains sequenced from a single sample in a study of blood T cell repertoires in COVID-19. Assay: immunoSEQ multiplex PCR; the TCRdb copy retains only in-frame clones and omits some. The sample shows around 190,000 clones, under 80% of them seen only once. The sequencing sample was made of peripheral blood. These receptor sequences come from a woman in her forties or fifties with acute or convalescent COVID-19.

This clone was seen ten or more times. The V gene is TRBV3-1 (or the pseudogene TRBV3-2), the J gene TRBJ2-6; 12 bases are a match to TRBD2. This CDR3 is 19 amino acids long. Trimming at V came to 3 bases and at J to 0 bases, leaving 6 bases not matched to a gene. The germline V gene encodes CDR1 LGHDT and CDR2 YNNKEL (reference sequence). CDR3 coding DNA: TGTGCCAGCAGCCAGGAACGGACTAGCGGGGTCTCTGGGGCCAACGTCCTGACTTTC. Translated, it gives CASSQERTSGVSGANVLTF.

This clone is a singleton in its sample. The chain employs TRBV19 and TRBJ1-5; D uncertain. The germline V and J ends were trimmed by 3 bases and 2 bases, with 11 bases remaining between them. The CDR3 sequence is 15 residues long. The germline V gene encodes CDR1 LNHDA and CDR2 SQIVND (reference sequence). The DNA of the CDR3 is TGTGCCAGTAGTATCTCCCCGCAGGGCAATCAGCCCCAGCATTTT. This encodes CASSISPQGNQPQHF.

V usage is TRBV2 and J usage is TRBJ2-4; 7 bases line up with TRBD1. In germline, CDR1 is SNHLY, CDR2 FYNNEI. The CDR3 consists of 13 residues. V lost 4 bases to trimming and J lost 3 bases; unmatched junction nucleotides: 0. In nucleotides, the CDR3 is TGTGCCAGCAGTGGACAGGGCAAAAACATTCAGTACTTC. The encoded protein is CASSGQGKNIQYF.

The chain employs TRBV5-1 and TRBJ1-6; a weak D match, TRBD1 (6 bases). V dropped 0 bases and J dropped 12 bases, with 16 bases sitting between them. The CDR3 totals 15 residues. CDR1 is SGHRS, CDR2 YFSETQ, per germline. DNA of the CDR3: TGCGCCAGCAGCTTGGACGGGGGGGCGAGGCAACCCCTCCACTTT. Encoded protein: CASSLDGGARQPLHF.

The rearrangement links TRBV5-4 to TRBJ1-4; D unresolved. Trimming pared 0 bases from V and 7 bases from J, leaving 10 bases between. Looked up from germline, CDR1 is SGHNT and CDR2 is YYREEE (reference sequence). The length of the CDR3 is 14 residues. Here the CDR3 reads CASSLDPGSEKLFF. The DNA for the CDR3 is TGTGCCAGCAGCTTGGACCCGGGGAGTGAAAAACTGTTTTTT.

The chain is built from TRBV19 and TRBJ1-5; perhaps TRBD1 as D (5 bases). The CDR3 runs to 15 residues. V was cut by 3 bases and J by 1 base, with 10 bases left in between. Germline CDR1 is LNHDA and CDR2 is SQIVND (reference sequence). The CDR3 reads CASSIEGRSNQPQHF. The DNA of the CDR3 is TGTGCCAGTAGTATTGAGGGGAGGAGCAATCAGCCCCAGCATTTT.

This sequence joins TRBV5-1 and TRBJ2-7; a possible D gene is TRBD1 (6 bases). This CDR3 has 14 residues. Germline-derived CDR1 and CDR2 are SGHRS and YFSETQ. V was trimmed by 4 bases and J by 0 bases, leaving 11 bases between them. The CDR3 nucleotides are TGCGCCAGCAGCGCACAGGGTTACTCCTACGAGCAGTACTTC. Encoded protein: CASSAQGYSYEQYF.

CDR3 bases: TGTGCCAGCAGCTTAAGATGGGACAGCACGATAAACTATGGCTACACCTTC. It is translated as CASSLRWDSTINYGYTF. The gene calls are TRBV7-9 and TRBJ1-2; 7 bases align to TRBD1. This CDR3 is built from 17 residues. The germline gives CDR1 SEHNR, CDR2 FQNEAQ (reference sequence). The J segment lost 2 bases and the V segment lost 2 bases, leaving 11 bases of the junction unmatched.